The source of this T cell receptor beta chain is a study of blood T cell repertoires in COVID-19. Across the whole study: COVID-19 samples from acute and convalescent phases originated in the United States, Italy and Spain. The cDNA or gDNA used as material had been derived from T cells, B-cell-depleted T cells, or PBMCs.

Authors' analysis steps: By means of reference gene primer amplification, nucleated cell counts were estimated. Profiling relied on immunoSEQ multiplex PCR, and the TCRdb table lists in-frame clones only, not all of them. V, J and clone size were drawn from that table, and D and trimming were deduced from the DNA. Found here are 200,000 to 250,000 clones, about 90% of them singletons; the top ten hold about 6%. Germline CDR1 reads MNHEY; CDR2 reads SMNVEV (reference sequence). Trimming took 4 bases from V and 1 from J, leaving 7 bases between them. The CDR3 covers 13 residues. Clinical history reported by participants formed the basis on which cohorts were assigned.

Specimen: PBMCs or T cells enriched from blood (not recorded which). This TCR came from a woman aged 25 to 39 with acute COVID-19. This chain uses TRBV27 with TRBJ2-5, with unresolved D. DNA of the CDR3: TGTGCCAGCAGTTCCCTCTCCCAAGAGACCCAGTACTTC. This sequence encodes CASSSLSQETQYF.